The rows below give T cell receptor beta chains drawn from one sample of a study of T cell changes during pregnancy in multiple sclerosis. The data were produced by immunoSEQ multiplex PCR, yet TCRdb's version contains in-frame clones alone and is incomplete. The sample lists approximately 100,000 clones; more than 80% were seen once. This sample comprised peripheral blood, obtained in the second trimester of pregnancy. All receptors come from a female donor with multiple sclerosis, enrolled in a pregnancy study. The CDR3 runs from the conserved cysteine through the conserved F or W. A D gene is named only where the DNA matches it firmly. The listing skips clone size in some rows; elsewhere it reads once, few, many or a size class.

. | TRBJ2-5 | TRBV5-1 | TRBD2 | TGCGCCAGCAGCCCAGGACTAGCGGGGGGCCAGCAAGAGACCCAGTACTTC | CASSPGLAGGQQETQYF
once | TRBJ2-7 | TRBV7-2 | TRBD2 | TGTGCCAGCAGCCCTGGCCTAGCGGCTCCTTACGAGCAGTACTTC | CASSPGLAAPYEQYF
. | TRBJ2-1 | TRBV5-4 | . | TGTGCCAGCAGCTTGGATGCAGGGTCCTACAATGAGCAGTTCTTC | CASSLDAGSYNEQFF
. | TRBJ1-2 | TRBV20-1 | TRBD1 | TGCAGTGCTAGACACGACAGGGGAGTCACCTTC | CSARHDRGVTF
. | TRBJ2-1 | TRBV20-1 | . | TGCAGTGCTAGAGAACTAGCCCAATTCTTC | CSARELAQFF
. | TRBJ1-1 | TRBV28 | TRBD1 | TGTGCCAGCAGTTCAGGGGGCTGGACTGAAGCTTTCTTT | CASSSGGWTEAFF
few | TRBJ1-2 | TRBV6-1 | . | TGTGCCAGCAGTGAGGGAGGGTATGGCTACACCTTC | CASSEGGYGYTF
. | TRBJ2-7 | TRBV28 | . | TGTGCCAGCAGTTTATTACAGGGCATGTCCTACGAGCAGTACTTC | CASSLLQGMSYEQYF
. | TRBJ1-5 | TRBV19 | . | TGTGCCAGTAGTTCAGGTGGGGGGAATCAGCCCCAGCATTTT | CASSSGGGNQPQHF
. | TRBJ2-6 | TRBV14 | . | TGTGCCAGCAGCCAAGATGAGACACGGATCGTCCTGACTTTC | CASSQDETRIVLTF
. | TRBJ2-2 | TRBV30 | . | TGTGCCTGGGTTGGACAGATGAACACCGGGGAGCTGTTTTTT | CAWVGQMNTGELFF
. | TRBJ1-2 | TRBV19 | TRBD1 | TGTGCCAGTACCCCCGTAACAGGGGCCTATGGCTACACCTTC | CASTPVTGAYGYTF
. | TRBJ1-5 | TRBV15 | . | TGTGCCACCAGCAGAGATAAGGGGAGGGATCAGCCCCAGCATTTT | CATSRDKGRDQPQHF
. | TRBJ2-5 | TRBV6-6 | . | TGTGCCAGCAGTTTCAGGGGTGGAGAGACCCAGTACTTC | CASSFRGGETQYF
. | TRBJ2-7 | TRBV6-6 | TRBD1 | TGTGCCAGCACCCCCCGACAGGGGGCCTCCTACGAGCAGTACTTC | CASTPRQGASYEQYF
. | TRBJ2-7 | TRBV6-1 | TRBD2 | TGTGCCAGCAGCCCTCTAGCGGGACCGTACGAGCAGTACTTC | CASSPLAGPYEQYF
. | TRBJ2-3 | TRBV25-1 | . | TGTGCCAGCAGTGCGGTGGGAGCAGGCACAGATACGCAGTATTTT | CASSAVGAGTDTQYF
. | TRBJ2-7 | TRBV9 | TRBD2 | TGTGCCAGCAGCGTAGGCAGCGGGAGCTACGAGCAGTACTTC | CASSVGSGSYEQYF
. | TRBJ1-1 | TRBV6-5 | TRBD1 | TGTGCCAGCAGTCGCCGGACAGGGGGCACTGAAGCTTTCTTT | CASSRRTGGTEAFF
. | TRBJ1-1 | TRBV7-3 | . | TGTGCCAGCAGCCTCCCAGGGGCACACACTGAAGCTTTCTTT | CASSLPGAHTEAFF
. | TRBJ2-7 | TRBV28 | TRBD1 | TGTGCCAGCAGTCCCGACGGGACAGGGCGCGAGCAGTACTTC | CASSPDGTGREQYF
. | TRBJ1-1 | TRBV19 | . | TGTGCCAGTTCCAAGGGGTACACTGAAGCTTTCTTT | CASSKGYTEAFF
. | TRBJ1-2 | TRBV5-4 | . | TGTGCCAGCAGCCCGAACCCACAGTATGGCTACACCTTC | CASSPNPQYGYTF
. | TRBJ2-5 | TRBV7-2 | TRBD2 | TGTGCCAGCAGCTTAGCCCGGGGGGGAGAGACCCAGTACTTC | CASSLARGGETQYF
. | TRBJ2-3 | TRBV7-8 | . | TGTGCCAGCAGCCTCGACTCCCTAACAGATACGCAGTATTTT | CASSLDSLTDTQYF
. | TRBJ1-1 | TRBV18 | TRBD1 | TGTGCCAGCTCCTTAAGCCCCGACAGGGGGAACACTGAAGCTTTCTTT | CASSLSPDRGNTEAFF
once | TRBJ1-1 | TRBV6-5 | . | TGTGCCAGCAGTTCACTACCTAACACTGAAGCTTTCTTT | CASSSLPNTEAFF
. | TRBJ1-4 | TRBV11-2 | . | TGTGCCAGCAGCTTGAGCGAATCTAATGAAAAACTGTTTTTT | CASSLSESNEKLFF
. | TRBJ2-2 | TRBV2 | . | TGTGCCAGCAGTACAGGGCACACCGGGGAGCTGTTTTTT | CASSTGHTGELFF
. | TRBJ2-7 | TRBV4-1 | . | TGCGCCAGCAGCCAAGATTATGAGCAGTACTTC | CASSQDYEQYF
. | TRBJ1-2 | TRBV28 | . | TGTGCCAGCAGTTTGCGGGGCACCTATGGCTACACCTTC | CASSLRGTYGYTF
. | TRBJ2-7 | TRBV6-5 | . | TGTGCCAGCAGCAACCCGGGTCGAGTCTACGAGCAGTACTTC | CASSNPGRVYEQYF
. | TRBJ1-2 | TRBV6-5 | . | TGTGCCAGCAGGAGACACCCCTATGGCTACACCTTC | CASRRHPYGYTF
. | TRBJ2-1 | TRBV6-4 | . | TGTGCCAGCAGTGAACGGCAGGGGATCGATTACAATGAGCAGTTCTTC | CASSERQGIDYNEQFF
few | TRBJ2-3 | TRBV10-3 | . | TGTGCCATCAGTAGCGGACTGTCCACAGATACGCAGTATTTT | CAISSGLSTDTQYF